A selection of T cell receptor beta chains follows, all from one sample in a study of cytomegalovirus exposure and HLA in healthy donors. Sequencing was performed with immunoSEQ multiplex PCR; in TCRdb, only in-frame clones are kept and a portion is missing. This sample has around 110,000 clones, with roughly 74% found just once. The sequencing input was PBMCs. The receptors shown here come from a woman between 25 and 40 years old in good health and CMV-seronegative. CDR3s include the opening cysteine and the closing phenylalanine or tryptophan. D genes are given only for firm matches. The size entry is marked missing in some rows and otherwise reads once, few, many or a size class.

CDR3 protein	CDR3 DNA	V gene	clone size	D gene	J gene
CASSLARGNTGELFF	TGTGCCAGCAGCTTAGCCAGGGGGAACACCGGGGAGCTGTTTTTT	TRBV7-9	-	-	TRBJ2-2
CASSPPGATNEKLFF	TGTGCCAGCTCACCACCAGGGGCAACTAATGAAAAACTGTTTTTT	TRBV18	-	-	TRBJ1-4
CASSIDRTEAFF	TGTGCCAGCAGTATTGACAGGACTGAAGCTTTCTTT	TRBV6-1	few	-	TRBJ1-1
CASSQDLGAGNYGYTF	TGTGCCAGCAGCCAAGATTTGGGGGCTGGTAACTATGGCTACACCTTC	TRBV4-2	-	-	TRBJ1-2
CASSPGLALSYEQYF	TGTGCCAGCAGTCCCGGACTAGCGTTATCCTACGAGCAGTACTTC	TRBV7-9	once	TRBD2	TRBJ2-7
CASSLFGSGEAFF	TGTGCCAGCAGCTTATTTGGTTCGGGGGAAGCTTTCTTT	TRBV7-6	once	-	TRBJ1-1
CASSFPLTSGGTDTQYF	TGTGCCAGCAGCTTCCCTCTCACTAGCGGCGGTACAGATACGCAGTATTTT	TRBV5-6	-	TRBD2	TRBJ2-3
CASSVGGISTGELFF	TGTGCCAGCAGCGTAGGAGGAATTAGCACCGGGGAGCTGTTTTTT	TRBV9	-	-	TRBJ2-2
CASSGTDPGQSTDTQYF	TGTGCCAGCAGTGGAACCGATCCGGGACAGAGCACAGATACGCAGTATTTT	TRBV27	-	TRBD1	TRBJ2-3
CASSYGLAGNEQFF	TGCGCCAGCAGCTATGGACTAGCTGGAAATGAGCAGTTCTTC	TRBV5-1	-	TRBD2	TRBJ2-1
CASSFSDFSSGNTIYF	TGTGCCAGCAGCTTTTCGGACTTCTCCTCTGGAAACACCATATATTTT	TRBV11-1	-	-	TRBJ1-3
CSVERLLEETQYF	TGCAGCGTTGAGAGACTACTCGAGGAGACCCAGTACTTC	TRBV29-1	once	-	TRBJ2-5
CASSRQFMNTEAFF	TGTGCCAGCAGCCGACAGTTCATGAACACTGAAGCTTTCTTT	TRBV7-8	few	-	TRBJ1-1
CASSLTGARVSYGYTF	TGCGCCAGCAGCTTGACAGGGGCGAGGGTTAGTTATGGCTACACCTTC	TRBV5-1	-	TRBD1	TRBJ1-2
CASSLWAGVSNTEAFF	TGCGCCAGCAGCTTGTGGGCAGGGGTGAGCAACACTGAAGCTTTCTTT	TRBV5-1	-	-	TRBJ1-1
CSVRQGEGPQHF	TGCAGCGTACGACAGGGTGAAGGGCCCCAGCATTTT	TRBV29-1	-	TRBD1	TRBJ1-5
CASRQREDYGYTF	TGTGCCAGCAGGCAACGGGAGGACTATGGCTACACCTTC	TRBV27	few	-	TRBJ1-2
CSVSLRQGMDYTF	TGCAGCGTCTCCCTCCGACAGGGTATGGACTACACCTTC	TRBV29-1	-	TRBD1	TRBJ1-2
CSVPFPYGYTF	TGCAGCGTTCCTTTCCCCTATGGCTACACCTTC	TRBV29-1	-	-	TRBJ1-2
CAWSVLGGTARGYTF	TGTGCCTGGAGTGTACTGGGCGGGACCGCACGGGGCTACACCTTC	TRBV30	-	-	TRBJ1-2
CASSTELDTQYF	TGTGCCAGCAGTACAGAGTTAGATACGCAGTATTTT	TRBV2	-	-	TRBJ2-3
CASSTGTVSYEQYF	TGTGCCAGCAGCACCGGGACAGTCTCCTACGAGCAGTACTTC	TRBV7-8	-	TRBD1	TRBJ2-7
CAISEFWSEQYF	TGTGCCATCAGTGAGTTCTGGAGCGAGCAGTACTTC	TRBV10-3	-	-	TRBJ2-7
CASSLASGIHEQYF	TGTGCCAGCAGCTTGGCTTCGGGGATCCACGAGCAGTACTTC	TRBV5-5	few	-	TRBJ2-7
CASSEGQGIRVGAFF	TGTGCCAGCAGCGAGGGACAGGGGATTCGGGTTGGAGCTTTCTTT	TRBV5-8	-	TRBD1	TRBJ1-1
CASSLTAGDEQFF	TGTGCCAGCAGCTTAACGGCGGGGGATGAGCAGTTCTTC	TRBV7-3	-	TRBD2	TRBJ2-1
CSVEPDGTGSYTF	TGCAGCGTTGAACCCGACGGGACAGGCAGCTACACCTTC	TRBV29-1	few	TRBD1	TRBJ1-2